These T cell receptor beta chains were read from a single sample in a study of cytomegalovirus exposure and HLA in healthy donors. The method was immunoSEQ multiplex PCR; TCRdb's version includes in-frame clones alone and lacks a portion of them. Here the sample spans about 190,000 clones, 65% to 85% being singletons. Sequencing input: PBMCs. The receptors were sampled from a woman aged 18-29 years in good health and CMV-seronegative. CDR3s include the opening cysteine and the closing phenylalanine or tryptophan. D genes are given only for firm matches. The size field is filled for only some rows; it gives once, few, many or a size class.

TRBJ2-5	-	TRBV7-2	-	CASSFPDGRGPVGTQYF	TGTGCCAGCAGCTTTCCGGATGGGCGGGGGCCAGTCGGGACCCAGTACTTC
TRBJ2-1	TRBD2	TRBV27	few	CASSLLRGGINNEQFF	TGTGCCAGCAGTTTGCTCCGGGGGGGAATCAACAATGAGCAGTTCTTC
TRBJ2-7	-	TRBV2	-	CASSEGTGDSYEQYF	TGTGCCAGCAGTGAAGGGACGGGAGACTCCTACGAGCAGTACTTC
TRBJ1-5	-	TRBV27	-	CASSLFTGMQPQHF	TGTGCCAGCAGTTTATTTACAGGGATGCAGCCCCAGCATTTT
TRBJ2-5	-	TRBV5-1	-	CASSSEAAETQYF	TGCGCCAGCAGCTCAGAGGCCGCGGAGACCCAGTACTTC
TRBJ2-5	-	TRBV4-1	once	CASSPISTLGGGETQYF	TGCGCCAGCAGCCCCATCTCAACCCTAGGGGGAGGGGAGACCCAGTACTTC
TRBJ2-3	TRBD1	TRBV5-1	-	CASSLGTGADTQYF	TGCGCCAGCAGCTTAGGGACAGGCGCAGATACGCAGTATTTT
TRBJ1-5	-	TRBV6-1	-	CASSDYSHSNQPQHF	TGTGCCAGCAGTGATTACAGCCATAGCAATCAGCCCCAGCATTTT
TRBJ1-6	-	TRBV7-6	-	CASSLDSLDNSPLHF	TGTGCCAGCAGCTTAGATAGTCTTGATAATTCACCCCTCCACTTT
TRBJ2-7	-	TRBV7-3	-	CASSLKSSSYEQYF	TGTGCCAGCAGCTTAAAATCGAGCTCCTACGAGCAGTACTTC
TRBJ1-4	TRBD1	TRBV27	-	CASSPPDRGNEKLFF	TGTGCCAGCAGTCCGCCGGACAGGGGAAATGAAAAACTGTTTTTT
TRBJ1-1	TRBD1	TRBV19	few	CASSMVTGGLMNTEAFF	TGTGCCAGTAGTATGGTGACAGGGGGACTCATGAACACTGAAGCTTTCTTT
TRBJ1-4	TRBD1	TRBV27	once	CASSFQGAEKLFF	TGTGCCAGCAGTTTTCAGGGGGCTGAAAAACTGTTTTTT
TRBJ1-3	TRBD1	TRBV18	-	CASSLRGGTEGSGNTIYF	TGTGCCAGCTCCCTAAGAGGGGGGACAGAGGGCTCTGGAAACACCATATATTTT
TRBJ1-2	-	TRBV4-1	-	CASSPGQPSNYGYTF	TGCGCCAGCAGCCCTGGACAACCCTCTAACTATGGCTACACCTTC
TRBJ1-1	-	TRBV6-6	-	CASSYGPGEAFF	TGTGCCAGCAGTTACGGACCGGGGGAAGCTTTCTTT
TRBJ2-3	TRBD2	TRBV7-3	few	CASSSSGLAADTQYF	TGTGCCAGCAGCTCGTCAGGACTAGCTGCAGATACGCAGTATTTT
TRBJ2-2	TRBD2	TRBV5-4	-	CASSSQREGNTGELFF	TGTGCCAGCAGCTCCCAGCGGGAGGGGAACACCGGGGAGCTGTTTTTT
TRBJ2-7	TRBD2	TRBV4-1	-	CASSQTSGSFEQYF	TGCGCCAGCAGTCAAACTAGCGGGAGTTTCGAGCAGTACTTC
TRBJ2-1	TRBD2	TRBV6-6	-	CASSVAGISNEQFF	TGTGCCAGCAGCGTAGCGGGGATTTCCAATGAGCAGTTCTTC
TRBJ2-7	-	TRBV28	-	CASRGAGYEQYF	TGTGCCAGCAGAGGGGCGGGGTACGAGCAGTACTTC
TRBJ2-7	-	TRBV19	-	CASSSPDSSYEQYF	TGTGCCAGTAGTAGCCCGGACAGCTCCTACGAGCAGTACTTC
TRBJ2-7	-	TRBV28	-	CASSPEGVREQYF	TGTGCCAGCAGTCCTGAGGGGGTCCGCGAGCAGTACTTC
TRBJ1-2	-	TRBV19	few	CASSMVDNSYLEGYTF	TGTGCCAGTAGTATGGTGGACAACTCGTACTTAGAGGGCTACACCTTC
TRBJ1-6	TRBD1	TRBV15	few	CATRGDRSAPLHF	TGTGCCACCCGTGGGGACAGGTCAGCTCCCCTCCACTTT
TRBJ2-1	TRBD2	TRBV28	once	CASSPAASGGNYNEQFF	TGTGCCAGCAGCCCAGCCGCTAGCGGGGGAAACTACAATGAGCAGTTCTTC
TRBJ2-2	TRBD1	TRBV9	-	CASSGRQGPGELFF	TGTGCCAGCAGCGGAAGACAGGGGCCCGGGGAGCTGTTTTTT
TRBJ2-3	-	TRBV29-1	-	CSVSGGDLSTDTQYF	TGCAGCGTCTCTGGCGGAGACCTTAGCACAGATACGCAGTATTTT
TRBJ1-1	-	TRBV28	-	CASSPRDSEAFF	TGTGCCAGCAGTCCGCGGGATTCTGAAGCTTTCTTT
TRBJ2-7	-	TRBV29-1	-	CSVRGILEYEQYF	TGCAGCGTTAGGGGTATCTTGGAGTACGAGCAGTACTTC
TRBJ1-2	TRBD1	TRBV5-1	-	CASSLDNRGNGYTF	TGCGCCAGCAGCTTGGATAACAGGGGGAATGGCTACACCTTC
TRBJ1-1	-	TRBV20-1	-	CSASTSPGAFF	TGCAGTGCTAGTACGTCACCGGGAGCTTTCTTT
TRBJ1-5	-	TRBV10-3	-	CAISDRPGPNSNQPQHF	TGTGCCATCAGTGACCGACCTGGGCCCAATAGCAATCAGCCCCAGCATTTT
TRBJ2-3	TRBD1	TRBV4-1	-	CASSPGQERDTQYF	TGCGCCAGCAGCCCGGGACAGGAACGAGATACGCAGTATTTT
TRBJ1-1	TRBD1	TRBV5-1	-	CASSTGTGGWGTEAFF	TGCGCCAGCAGCACCGGGACAGGGGGATGGGGCACTGAAGCTTTCTTT
TRBJ2-3	-	TRBV5-1	-	CASSLVPVRRDGDTQYF	TGCGCCAGCAGCTTGGTACCAGTACGGCGGGACGGGGATACGCAGTATTTT
TRBJ2-7	TRBD1	TRBV7-8	-	CASSLGTAYEQYF	TGTGCCAGCAGCCTAGGGACAGCCTACGAGCAGTACTTC
TRBJ1-5	TRBD1	TRBV28	-	CASSRGQGSYFKGVDQPQHF	TGTGCCAGCAGCCGCGGACAGGGATCGTATTTCAAGGGTGTTGATCAACCCCAGCATTTT
TRBJ2-1	TRBD2	TRBV2	-	CAISGIPHNEQFF	TGTGCCATTAGCGGGATCCCCCACAATGAGCAGTTCTTC
TRBJ2-7	TRBD1	TRBV19	-	CASKRGQGSYEQYF	TGTGCCAGTAAAAGAGGACAGGGTTCCTACGAGCAGTACTTC
TRBJ1-6	TRBD1	TRBV5-8	-	CASNYGFGLRDSNSPLHF	TGTGCCAGCAACTATGGTTTCGGGCTAAGGGACAGCAATTCACCCCTCCACTTT
TRBJ2-1	TRBD2	TRBV5-1	-	CASSLASGGLRDEQFF	TGCGCCAGCAGCTTGGCTAGCGGGGGCCTCAGAGATGAGCAGTTCTTC
TRBJ2-7	-	TRBV21-1	-	CASSPLGEGIGYYEQYF	TGTGCCAGCAGCCCCCTAGGCGAGGGAATCGGTTACTACGAGCAGTACTTC
TRBJ2-3	-	TRBV14	-	CASSPGGTVSTDTQYF	TGTGCCAGCAGCCCCGGCGGGACAGTAAGCACAGATACGCAGTATTTT
TRBJ1-1	TRBD1	TRBV6-1	few	CASRVETGSNTEAFF	TGTGCCAGCAGGGTGGAGACAGGGTCGAACACTGAAGCTTTCTTT
TRBJ2-5	TRBD2	TRBV7-9	-	CASSLSSGGGETQYF	TGTGCCAGCAGCTTATCGAGCGGGGGTGGGGAGACCCAGTACTTC
TRBJ1-1	-	TRBV4-1	-	CASSPQGVTGTEAFF	TGCGCCAGCAGCCCTCAAGGGGTGACGGGTACTGAAGCTTTCTTT
TRBJ2-7	TRBD2	TRBV7-2	-	CASSPTSGSYEQYF	TGTGCCAGCAGCCCAACTAGCGGCTCCTACGAGCAGTACTTC
TRBJ2-5	TRBD2	TRBV7-2	-	CASSVSGRRETQYF	TGTGCCAGCAGCGTCTCCGGGAGGAGGGAGACCCAGTACTTC
TRBJ1-5	-	TRBV19	-	CASTRAASNQPQHF	TGTGCCAGTACCCGAGCGGCTAGCAATCAGCCCCAGCATTTT
TRBJ1-1	-	TRBV11-2	-	CASSLVLTVNTEAFF	TGTGCCAGCAGCCTGGTTCTGACAGTTAACACTGAAGCTTTCTTT
TRBJ2-2	TRBD2	TRBV11-3	few	CASSFSGGQAGELFF	TGTGCCAGCAGCTTTAGCGGGGGGCAGGCCGGGGAGCTGTTTTTT
TRBJ2-2	-	TRBV5-6	-	CASNIGSSFPGELFF	TGTGCCAGCAACATAGGGAGTAGTTTTCCCGGGGAGCTGTTTTTT
TRBJ1-1	-	TRBV18	-	CASSPDILNTEAFF	TGTGCCAGCTCACCTGACATATTGAACACTGAAGCTTTCTTT
TRBJ1-2	-	TRBV5-8	-	CASSLGSANYGYTF	TGTGCCAGCAGCTTGGGCAGCGCTAACTATGGCTACACCTTC